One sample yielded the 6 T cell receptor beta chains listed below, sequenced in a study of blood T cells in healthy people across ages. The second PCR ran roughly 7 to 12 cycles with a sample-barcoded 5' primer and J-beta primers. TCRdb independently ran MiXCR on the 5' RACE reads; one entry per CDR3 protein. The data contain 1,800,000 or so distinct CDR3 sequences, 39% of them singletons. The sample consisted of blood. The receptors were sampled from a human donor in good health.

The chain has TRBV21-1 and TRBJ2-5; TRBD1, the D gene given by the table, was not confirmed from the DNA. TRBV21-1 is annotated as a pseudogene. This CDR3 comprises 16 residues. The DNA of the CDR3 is TGTGCCAGCAGCAAAAGAGCGGCGGGGGAAGGGGAGACCCAGTACTTC. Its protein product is CASSKRAAGEGETQYF.

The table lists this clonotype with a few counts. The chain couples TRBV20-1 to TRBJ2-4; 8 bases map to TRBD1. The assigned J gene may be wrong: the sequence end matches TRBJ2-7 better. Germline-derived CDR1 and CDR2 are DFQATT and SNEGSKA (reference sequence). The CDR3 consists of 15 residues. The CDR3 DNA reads TGCAGTGCTAGAGTCCAGGGGGCTTCGCCCTACGAGCAGTACTTC. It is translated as CSARVQGASPYEQYF.

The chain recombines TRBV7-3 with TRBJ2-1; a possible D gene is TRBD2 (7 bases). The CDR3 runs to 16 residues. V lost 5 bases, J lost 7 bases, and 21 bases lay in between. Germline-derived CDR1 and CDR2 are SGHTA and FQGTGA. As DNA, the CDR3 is TGTGCCAGCAGCCCCCTGGGAGGGGGGCCTAAGAATGAGCAGTTCTTC. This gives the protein CASSPLGGGPKNEQFF.

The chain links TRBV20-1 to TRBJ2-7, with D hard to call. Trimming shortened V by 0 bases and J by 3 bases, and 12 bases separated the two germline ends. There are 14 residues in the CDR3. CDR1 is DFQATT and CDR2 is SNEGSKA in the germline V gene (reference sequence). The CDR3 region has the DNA TGCAGTGCTAGAGATCCGACGCGCGGCTACGAGCAGTACTTC. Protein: CSARDPTRGYEQYF.

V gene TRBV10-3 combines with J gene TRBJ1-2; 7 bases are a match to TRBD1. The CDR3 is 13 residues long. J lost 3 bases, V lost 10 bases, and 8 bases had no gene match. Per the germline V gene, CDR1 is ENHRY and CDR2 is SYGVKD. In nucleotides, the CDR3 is TGTGCCACGAAAACAGGGGATCACTATGGCTACACCTTC. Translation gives CATKTGDHYGYTF.

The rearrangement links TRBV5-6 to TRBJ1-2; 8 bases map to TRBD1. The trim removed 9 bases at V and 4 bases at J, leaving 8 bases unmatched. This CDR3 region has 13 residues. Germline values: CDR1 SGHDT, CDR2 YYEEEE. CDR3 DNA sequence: TGTGCCACCAAGGGACAGGAATTCTATGGCTACACCTTC. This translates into CATKGQEFYGYTF. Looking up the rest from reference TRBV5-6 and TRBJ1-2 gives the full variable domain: DAGVTQSPTHLIKTRGQQVTLRCSPKSGHDTVSWYQQALGQGPQFIFQYYEEEERQRGNFPDRFSGHQFPNYSSELNVNALLLGDSALYLCATKGQEFYGYTFGSGTRLTVV.